The 16 T cell receptor beta chains below come from one sample, sequenced in a study of cytomegalovirus exposure and HLA in healthy donors. PCR primers comprised 60 Vbeta and 13 Jbeta primers. Repertoires were generated with immunoSEQ multiplex PCR, while TCRdb's copy carries only in-frame clones and drops some. The sample has 150,000 to 200,000 clones, around four fifths seen once. The sequenced sample consisted of PBMCs. These receptors all come from a middle-aged woman in good health and CMV-seronegative.

The chain employs TRBV7-3 and TRBJ2-1; 10 bases are shared with TRBD1. This CDR3 has 15 amino acids. Germline CDR1 reads SGHTA; CDR2 reads FQGTGA. With 3 bases clipped from V and 4 bases from J, the junction kept 3 bases outside the gene matches. CDR3 bases: TGTGCCAGCAGCTTGGGACAGGGGAGTTACAATGAGCAGTTCTTC. Translating it yields CASSLGQGSYNEQFF. The full variable domain, completed using reference TRBV7-3 and TRBJ2-1, is GAGVSQTPSNKVTEKGKYVELRCDPISGHTALYWYRQSLGQGPEFLIYFQGTGAADDSGLPNDRFFAVRPEGSVSTLKIQRTERGDSAVYLCASSLGQGSYNEQFFGPGTRLTVL.

CDR3 loop: CASRASPGQGNTEAFF. CDR3 DNA sequence: TGTGCCAGCAGAGCTAGCCCCGGACAGGGAAACACTGAAGCTTTCTTT. The chain joins TRBV25-1 to TRBJ1-1; 8 bases map to TRBD1. The CDR3 extends over 16 amino acids. The junction had 11 bases not matched to a gene; V was cut back by 6 bases and J by 2 bases. Germline loops: CDR1 MGHDK, CDR2 SYGVNS. The whole variable domain, filled in from reference TRBV25-1 and TRBJ1-1, reads EADIYQTPRYLVIGTGKKITLECSQTMGHDKMYWYQQDPGMELHLIHYSYGVNSTEKGDLSSESTVSRIRTEHFPLTLESARPSHTSQYLCASRASPGQGNTEAFFGQGTRLTVV.

Notes on this clone: The junction shows a germline mismatch at one end, possibly a read error. The chain carries TRBV11-3 and TRBJ2-7; TRBD1 matches 7 bases. CDR3 length equals 13 residues. CDR1 and CDR2 (germline): SGHNT, YENEEA. CDR3 DNA: TGTGTCAGCAGCTTTAGGGGGCTCTACGAGCAGTACTTC. Translated: CVSSFRGLYEQYF. The full variable domain, rest sourced from reference TRBV11-3 and TRBJ2-7, is EAGVVQSPRYKIIEKKQPVAFWCNPISGHNTLYWYLQNLGQGPELLIRYENEEAVDDSQLPKDRFSAERLKGVDSTLKIQPAELGDSAVYLCVSSFRGLYEQYFGPGTRLTVT.

V and J are TRBV9 and TRBJ2-7; no firm D call. V was shortened by 4 bases and J by 6 bases, with 11 bases between the two germline ends. CDR3 length: 12 amino acids. Germline V CDR1 and CDR2: SGDLS, YYNGEE. The CDR3 is CASSSGGAEQYF. The CDR3 nucleotides read TGTGCCAGCAGCTCCGGTGGAGCCGAGCAGTACTTC.

This clone was picked up one time. V is TRBV7-9 and J is TRBJ2-3, with a weak D call TRBD1 (5 bases). The germline gives CDR1 SEHNR, CDR2 FQNEAQ (reference sequence). This CDR3 contains 15 residues. Deletions cut 2 bases from V and 2 bases from J, with 11 bases between. The CDR3 sequence is CASSLQGSPTDTQYF. DNA of the CDR3: TGTGCCAGCAGCTTACAGGGATCCCCCACAGATACGCAGTATTTT. The full variable domain, rest sourced from reference TRBV7-9 and TRBJ2-3, is DTGVSQNPRHKITKRGQNVTFRCDPISEHNRLYWYRQTLGQGPEFLTYFQNEAQLEKSRLLSDRFSAERPKGSFSTLEIQRTEQGDSAMYLCASSLQGSPTDTQYFGPGTRLTVL.

V is TRBV5-4 and J is TRBJ1-3, with D maybe TRBD1 (5 bases). Looked up from germline, CDR1 is SGHNT and CDR2 is YYREEE (reference sequence). This CDR3 comprises 15 residues. V gave up 5 bases and J gave up 0 bases, with 12 bases separating them. CDR3 in DNA: TGTGCCAGCAGTGCGTTGGGGGGCTCTGGAAACACCATATATTTT. Translating it yields CASSALGGSGNTIYF.

The J gene is TRBJ1-1, the V gene TRBV29-1; maybe TRBD1 (5 bases). The CDR3 runs to 11 residues. Germline CDR1 reads SQVTM; CDR2 reads ANQGSEA. The V end was cut by 7 bases, the J end by 1 base, with 7 bases between. CDR3 sequence (DNA): TGCAGCGGTACAGGGAACACTGAAGCTTTCTTT. Its translation is CSGTGNTEAFF.

A single count supports this clone. The V call is TRBV5-1, the J call TRBJ1-4, with 7 nucleotides matching TRBD1. CDR1 is SGHRS and CDR2 is YFSETQ in the germline V gene. CDR3 size: 14 residues. The V and J ends lost 4 bases and 4 bases, in that order; junction bases with no gene match: 4. The CDR3 DNA follows: TGCGCCAGCAGCCGGGACAGCAATAATGAAAAACTGTTTTTT. It is translated as CASSRDSNNEKLFF.

This chain connects TRBV7-2 to TRBJ2-5, with 8 bases matching TRBD2. Germline V CDR1 and CDR2: SGHTA, FQGNSA. The V segment lost 3 bases and the J segment 2 bases; nucleotides outside the gene matches: 2. The CDR3 contains 14 residues. This chain's CDR3 is CASSFLAGQETQYF. CDR3 coding DNA: TGTGCCAGCAGCTTTCTAGCGGGTCAAGAGACCCAGTACTTC.

The rearrangement uses TRBV6-1 and TRBJ1-2; 7 positions match TRBD1. With 2 bases clipped from V and 7 bases from J, the junction kept 10 bases outside the gene matches. The CDR3 has 15 amino acids. Germline V CDR1 and CDR2: MNHNS, SASEGT. The CDR3 loop is CASSERGRGIGGYTF. The DNA for the CDR3 is TGTGCCAGCAGTGAAAGAGGCAGGGGGATAGGTGGCTACACCTTC.

The V and J genes are TRBV15 and TRBJ2-2; D gene uncertain. Germline-derived CDR1 and CDR2 are LNHNV and YYDKDF (reference sequence). There are 12 residues in the CDR3. V lost 4 bases and J lost 8, with 8 bases in between. The CDR3 DNA reads TGTGCCACCAGCACTAGAACGGGGGAGCTGTTTTTT. Its protein product is CATSTRTGELFF.

This clone was counted only a few times. This chain connects TRBV19 to TRBJ2-6, with 9 bases fitting TRBD1. The CDR3 is 17 residues long. Unmatched junction bases numbered 6, after V lost 3 bases and J lost 3 bases. Germline CDR1 and CDR2: LNHDA and SQIVND (reference sequence). CDR3 DNA: TGTGCCAGTAGTATGGGACAGGGATACTTTGGGGCCAACGTCCTGACTTTC. Protein sequence: CASSMGQGYFGANVLTF. Full variable domain (missing parts from reference TRBV19 and TRBJ2-6): DGGITQSPKYLFRKEGQNVTLSCEQNLNHDAMYWYRQDPGQGLRLIYYSQIVNDFQKGDIAEGYSVSREKKESFPLTVTSAQKNPTAFYLCASSMGQGYFGANVLTFGAGSRLTVL.

V is TRBV11-2 and J is TRBJ2-7, with TRBD2 as a possible D gene (6 bases). This CDR3 comprises 14 residues. Trimming shortened V by 1 base and J by 6 bases, and 13 bases separated the two germline ends. The V gene's germline CDR1 is SGHAT and CDR2 FQNNGV. The CDR3 loop is CASSLGVGAGEQYF. The CDR3, as DNA: TGTGCCAGCAGCTTAGGGGTGGGAGCGGGCGAGCAGTACTTC.

This chain uses TRBV19 with TRBJ1-4, with a possible D match to TRBD1 (6 bases). The germline gives CDR1 LNHDA, CDR2 SQIVND (reference sequence). The CDR3 length is 15 residues. Deletions cut 3 bases from V and 5 bases from J, with 13 bases between. The CDR3 sequence: CASSIRGHVNEKLFF. The CDR3 nucleotides read TGTGCCAGTAGTATCCGGGGACACGTGAATGAAAAACTGTTTTTT.

The chain combines TRBV5-4 with TRBJ2-5; 7 bases match TRBD2. Germline loops: CDR1 SGHNT, CDR2 YYREEE (reference sequence). Trimming cost V 3 bases and J 11 bases; bases outside gene matches: 10. This CDR3 has 13 residues. CDR3 sequence reads: CASSWAGGGEQYF. CDR3 bases: TGTGCCAGCAGCTGGGCTGGCGGGGGTGAGCAGTACTTC.

There are a few counts of this clone. The chain employs TRBV7-2 and TRBJ1-2; D call uncertain. This CDR3 spans 13 amino acids. V gave up 1 base and J gave up 7 bases, with 10 bases separating them. Germline-derived CDR1 and CDR2 are SGHTA and FQGNSA. Here the CDR3 reads CASSLEVGVGYTF. DNA for the CDR3: TGTGCCAGCAGCTTAGAGGTCGGGGTTGGCTACACCTTC. Using reference TRBV7-2 and TRBJ1-2 for the parts outside the CDR3, the full variable domain is GAGVSQSPSNKVTEKGKDVELRCDPISGHTALYWYRQSLGQGLEFLIYFQGNSAPDKSGLPSDRFSAERTGGSVSTLTIQRTQQEDSAVYLCASSLEVGVGYTFGSGTRLTVV.